A single sample is the source of the 11 T cell receptor beta chains below, sequenced in a study of identical twins. TCRdb itself ran the 5' RACE reads through MiXCR, one entry per CDR3 protein. Of more than 1.5 million distinct CDR3 sequences listed, about 32% are singletons. Material: cord blood. These receptors were taken from a newborn girl in good health.

The chain joins TRBV19 to TRBJ2-5; D is perhaps TRBD1 or TRBD2 (6 bases each). CDR1 and CDR2 (germline): LNHDA, SQIVND (reference sequence). V was cut by 3 bases and J by 11 bases, with 25 bases left in between. CDR3 size: 16 residues. In nucleotides, the CDR3 is TGTGCCAGTAGTATTTTGGGGGGCGCTTTCTCCAATGAGCAGTACTTC. Encoded protein: CASSILGGAFSNEQYF.

The chain employs TRBV4-2 and TRBJ1-4; 9 nucleotides match TRBD1. The CDR3 contains 15 residues. Unmatched junction bases numbered 7, after V lost 1 base and J lost 10 bases. Germline-derived CDR1 and CDR2 are LGHNA and YNFKEQ. CDR3 loop: CASSQGTGGGGKLFF. As DNA, the CDR3 is TGTGCCAGCAGCCAAGGAACAGGGGGCGGCGGAAAACTGTTTTTT.

The rearrangement uses TRBV6-1 and TRBJ2-4, with 7 bases matching TRBD2. This CDR3 region has 17 residues. Germline V gene data show CDR1 as MNHNS and CDR2 as SASEGT. V trimming: 2 bases; J trimming: 0 bases; junction bases outside the gene matches: 7. The CDR3 protein is CASSERDYQLAKNIQYF. The CDR3 coding sequence is TGTGCCAGCAGTGAACGGGACTACCAACTAGCCAAAAACATTCAGTACTTC.

This clonotype was picked up a small number of times. The rearrangement joins TRBV10-3 to TRBJ2-7; D is possibly TRBD2 (5 bases). Germline CDR1 ENHRY, CDR2 SYGVKD. V dropped 6 bases and J dropped 3 bases, with 12 bases sitting between them. This CDR3 contains 13 residues. In DNA form, the CDR3 reads TGTGCCATCAGCGTAGCGTCCGACTACGAGCAGTACTTC. It translates to CAISVASDYEQYF.

This clonotype is a singleton in its sample. The CDR3 DNA sequence: TGTGCCTGGAGTAAAAACTACGAGCAGTACTTC. Its protein product is CAWSKNYEQYF. J is TRBJ2-5 and V is TRBV30; no reliable D call. The J call may be in error: the DNA end matches TRBJ2-7 better. This CDR3 region has 11 residues. Germline V lookup: CDR1 GTSNPN, CDR2 SVGIG (reference sequence).

The rearrangement links TRBV7-6 to TRBJ2-3; the match to TRBD2 covers 9 bases. CDR1 SGHVS and CDR2 FNYEAQ come from the germline V gene. Unmatched junction bases numbered 8, after V lost 2 bases and J lost 2 bases. This CDR3 region has 17 residues. The CDR3 DNA reads as TGTGCCAGCAGCTTATATGGCCTAGCGGGGTACACAGATACGCAGTATTTT. It codes for CASSLYGLAGYTDTQYF.

This chain links TRBV4-1 with TRBJ1-1; a weak D match, TRBD1 (6 bases). The V and J ends lost 0 bases and 7 bases respectively, with 12 bases between them. This CDR3 is 14 amino acids long. Germline loops: CDR1 MGHRA, CDR2 YSYEKL. The CDR3 nucleotides read TGCGCCAGCAGCCAAGAAAGGGGGAACGGTGAAGCTTTCTTT. Translation: CASSQERGNGEAFF.

The V and J genes are TRBV7-2 and TRBJ1-2; 8 positions agree with TRBD1. The length of the CDR3 is 15 residues. The V segment lost 0 bases and the J segment 4 bases; nucleotides outside the gene matches: 4. Germline V gene sequence: CDR1 SGHTA, CDR2 FQGNSA. This chain's CDR3 is CASSLAQGVSYGYTF. The CDR3 DNA follows: TGTGCCAGCAGCTTAGCACAGGGGGTTAGCTATGGCTACACCTTC.

This clonotype came up a few times. This chain connects TRBV4-2 to TRBJ2-3, with 14 bases fitting TRBD2. Germline assignment: CDR1 LGHNA and CDR2 YNFKEQ. Unmatched junction bases numbered 17, after V lost 3 bases and J lost 0 bases. This CDR3 spans 22 amino acids. CDR3 amino acids: CASSHRRTGTSGGQPSTDTQYF. The CDR3, as DNA: TGTGCCAGCAGCCACCGCCGAACAGGGACTAGCGGGGGTCAACCTAGCACAGATACGCAGTATTTT.

The chain is built from TRBV3-1 and TRBJ2-3; D is uncertain. The CDR3 runs 13 residues. The germline gives CDR1 LGHDT, CDR2 YNNKEL (reference sequence). V dropped 3 bases and J dropped 6 bases, with 10 bases sitting between them. The CDR3 bases are TGTGCCAGCAGCCAGAATGGGGTCGATACGCAGTATTTT. This codes for CASSQNGVDTQYF.

The CDR3 loop is CASSLGTTLNTGELFF. CDR3 nucleotide sequence: TGTGCCAGCAGCCTTGGGACTACCTTAAACACCGGGGAGCTGTTTTTT. The rearrangement uses TRBV3-1 and TRBJ2-2; the match to TRBD2 covers 7 bases. CDR1 and CDR2 (germline): LGHDT, YNNKEL (reference sequence). V shed 4 bases and J 2 bases; nucleotides not matched to a gene: 7. This CDR3 is built from 16 residues.